The source of this T cell receptor (beta chain) is a study of glioma-infiltrating T cells after dendritic cell vaccination. This CDR3 has 14 amino acids. Deletions cut 2 bases from V and 0 bases from J, with 10 bases between. The germline V gene encodes CDR1 GTSNPN and CDR2 SVGIG (reference sequence). The time point here: after dendritic cell vaccination, including at tumor progression/relapse. Blood PBMC samples: pre-vaccination, two weeks post third vaccination, and at tumor progression. Assay used: immunoSEQ multiplex PCR; TCRdb lists only in-frame clones, some missing. The sample holds around 60,000 clones, approximately 86% seen once.

The chain has TRBV30 and TRBJ1-1; D perhaps matches TRBD1 (5 bases). The sequenced sample was blood, obtained after dendritic cell vaccination. The clonotype was recovered from a human donor with glioblastoma. The CDR3 DNA follows: TGTGCCTGGAGTCAAGGGACTTTGAACACTGAAGCTTTCTTT. It is translated as CAWSQGTLNTEAFF.